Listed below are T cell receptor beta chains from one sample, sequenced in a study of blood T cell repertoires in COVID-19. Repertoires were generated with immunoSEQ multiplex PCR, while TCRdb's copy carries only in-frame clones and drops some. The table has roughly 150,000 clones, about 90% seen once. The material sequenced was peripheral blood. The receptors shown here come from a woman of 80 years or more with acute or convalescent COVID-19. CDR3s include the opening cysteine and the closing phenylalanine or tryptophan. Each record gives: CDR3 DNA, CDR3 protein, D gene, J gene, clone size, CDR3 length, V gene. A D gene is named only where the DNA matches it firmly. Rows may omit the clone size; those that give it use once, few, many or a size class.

CDR3nt: TGTGCCAGCAGCGCTCATAGGACACCGGTTGGCTACACCTTC
CDR3aa: CASSAHRTPVGYTF
d_gene: -
j_gene: TRBJ1-2
abundance: -
len: 14
v_gene: TRBV9

CDR3nt: TGTGCCAGCAGTTTAGGTCGTCCTCAGCCCCAGCATTTT
CDR3aa: CASSLGRPQPQHF
d_gene: -
j_gene: TRBJ1-5
abundance: once
len: 13
v_gene: TRBV12-3/TRBV12-4

CDR3nt: TGTGCCAGTACTTATGGGGGACAGACGGCCCATGGCTACACCTTC
CDR3aa: CASTYGGQTAHGYTF
d_gene: TRBD1
j_gene: TRBJ1-2
abundance: -
len: 15
v_gene: TRBV19

CDR3nt: TGCAGCGTTTTAGACAGGCGGAGCTCCTACGAGCAGTACTTC
CDR3aa: CSVLDRRSSYEQYF
d_gene: -
j_gene: TRBJ2-7
abundance: -
len: 14
v_gene: TRBV29-1

CDR3nt: TGTGCCAGCAGTTACCAGGTTAGCTCCTACAATGAGCAGTTCTTC
CDR3aa: CASSYQVSSYNEQFF
d_gene: -
j_gene: TRBJ2-1
abundance: -
len: 15
v_gene: TRBV6-5

CDR3nt: TGTGCCATCAGTGACGTAAATTCACCCCTCCACTTT
CDR3aa: CAISDVNSPLHF
d_gene: -
j_gene: TRBJ1-6
abundance: -
len: 12
v_gene: TRBV10-3

CDR3nt: TGTGCCAGCAGATCCGGACAGGGGGCGAGCTATGGCTACACCTTC
CDR3aa: CASRSGQGASYGYTF
d_gene: TRBD1
j_gene: TRBJ1-2
abundance: -
len: 15
v_gene: TRBV28

CDR3nt: TGCGCCAGCAGCTCCGGGACAGGCATGCTGAACACTGAAGCTTTCTTT
CDR3aa: CASSSGTGMLNTEAFF
d_gene: TRBD1
j_gene: TRBJ1-1
abundance: -
len: 16
v_gene: TRBV5-1

CDR3nt: TGCAGTGGGAGTTCTAACTATGGCTACACCTTC
CDR3aa: CSGSSNYGYTF
d_gene: -
j_gene: TRBJ1-2
abundance: -
len: 11
v_gene: TRBV20-1

CDR3nt: TGTGCCAGCAGTTACTCCTCGACAGGGAGGAATTCACCCCTCCACTTT
CDR3aa: CASSYSSTGRNSPLHF
d_gene: TRBD1
j_gene: TRBJ1-6
abundance: few
len: 16
v_gene: TRBV6-5

CDR3nt: TGTGCCAGCAGCTTAGGCGGCAGCTTGTCGGCTGTGATGCAGTATTTT
CDR3aa: CASSLGGSLSAVMQYF
d_gene: -
j_gene: TRBJ2-3
abundance: -
len: 16
v_gene: TRBV7-9

CDR3nt: TGTGCCAGCAGTGAACCTTTCCCGGATTCACCCCTCCACTTT
CDR3aa: CASSEPFPDSPLHF
d_gene: -
j_gene: TRBJ1-6
abundance: -
len: 14
v_gene: TRBV2

CDR3nt: TGCGCCAGCAGCCCCCCGTCAGCGGGGGGGCTGGCAGATACGCAGTATTTT
CDR3aa: CASSPPSAGGLADTQYF
d_gene: TRBD2
j_gene: TRBJ2-3
abundance: -
len: 17
v_gene: TRBV5-1

CDR3nt: TGTGCCAGTAGTATGGGGACAGGCCGGGGCTACACCTTC
CDR3aa: CASSMGTGRGYTF
d_gene: TRBD1
j_gene: TRBJ1-2
abundance: -
len: 13
v_gene: TRBV19

CDR3nt: TGTGCCAGCAGCTTACCCTCAGGGGGGAATGCTTTCTTT
CDR3aa: CASSLPSGGNAFF
d_gene: TRBD1
j_gene: TRBJ1-1
abundance: -
len: 13
v_gene: TRBV7-9

CDR3nt: TGTGCCAGCAGCCAGGGACTAGCGGGGGGAGAGAACACCGGGGAGCTGTTTTTT
CDR3aa: CASSQGLAGGENTGELFF
d_gene: TRBD2
j_gene: TRBJ2-2
abundance: -
len: 18
v_gene: TRBV5-4

CDR3nt: TGTGCCAGTATTCAGACTAGCGGGGGGGTTGAGCAGTTCTTC
CDR3aa: CASIQTSGGVEQFF
d_gene: TRBD2
j_gene: TRBJ2-1
abundance: -
len: 14
v_gene: TRBV19

CDR3nt: TGTGCCACCAGCTGGGGACAGGTCTCTAATTCACCCCTCCACTTT
CDR3aa: CATSWGQVSNSPLHF
d_gene: TRBD1
j_gene: TRBJ1-6
abundance: -
len: 15
v_gene: TRBV15

CDR3nt: TGTGCCAGCTCACCCGGGGCCGGGGGGGCCGGGAAGACCCAGTACTTC
CDR3aa: CASSPGAGGAGKTQYF
d_gene: TRBD2
j_gene: TRBJ2-5
abundance: once
len: 16
v_gene: TRBV18

CDR3nt: TGTGCCAGCAGCTTTTCCTTCGACTCCAGCACAGATACGCAGTATTTT
CDR3aa: CASSFSFDSSTDTQYF
d_gene: -
j_gene: TRBJ2-3
abundance: -
len: 16
v_gene: TRBV7-2

CDR3nt: TGTGCCAGCAGCCCCGGGACAGGGGGTCACTACGAGCAGTACTTC
CDR3aa: CASSPGTGGHYEQYF
d_gene: TRBD1
j_gene: TRBJ2-7
abundance: -
len: 15
v_gene: TRBV13

CDR3nt: TGTGCCAGTAGTACACGAAGACCGGTCCCGGGCAATGAGCAGTTCTTC
CDR3aa: CASSTRRPVPGNEQFF
d_gene: -
j_gene: TRBJ2-1
abundance: -
len: 16
v_gene: TRBV19

CDR3nt: TGTGCCAGCAGCTTAGCAGGGGGCGACGAGCAGTACTTC
CDR3aa: CASSLAGGDEQYF
d_gene: TRBD1
j_gene: TRBJ2-7
abundance: -
len: 13
v_gene: TRBV7-2

CDR3nt: TGCGCCAGCAGCTTGGCTCCCGATCAGCCCCAGCATTTT
CDR3aa: CASSLAPDQPQHF
d_gene: -
j_gene: TRBJ1-5
abundance: -
len: 13
v_gene: TRBV5-1

CDR3nt: TGTGCCTGGGGCAGAATGAACACTGAAGCTTTCTTT
CDR3aa: CAWGRMNTEAFF
d_gene: -
j_gene: TRBJ1-1
abundance: -
len: 12
v_gene: TRBV30

CDR3nt: TGTGCCAGTAGTATCGCGGGGGGGAGGCCAGATACGCAGTATTTT
CDR3aa: CASSIAGGRPDTQYF
d_gene: TRBD2
j_gene: TRBJ2-3
abundance: -
len: 15
v_gene: TRBV19

CDR3nt: TGTGCCAGCAGCCGGGGAGAGAACTATGGCTACACCTTC
CDR3aa: CASSRGENYGYTF
d_gene: -
j_gene: TRBJ1-2
abundance: -
len: 13
v_gene: TRBV6-5

CDR3nt: TGCGCCAGCCGCCGGGACAGGGAGGAAAAACTGTTTTTT
CDR3aa: CASRRDREEKLFF
d_gene: TRBD1
j_gene: TRBJ1-4
abundance: -
len: 13
v_gene: TRBV5-1

CDR3nt: TGTGCCAGCAGCTTAGATAGGGGGCGAAATGGCTACACCTTC
CDR3aa: CASSLDRGRNGYTF
d_gene: TRBD1
j_gene: TRBJ1-2
abundance: -
len: 14
v_gene: TRBV7-9

CDR3nt: TGTGCCAGCAGCCGGCGGGACCTAGCTTTCACAGATACGCAGTATTTT
CDR3aa: CASSRRDLAFTDTQYF
d_gene: -
j_gene: TRBJ2-3
abundance: -
len: 16
v_gene: TRBV14

CDR3nt: TGTGCCAGTAGTATAGAGGGTTCCCGGACAGGTAGACACGAGCAGTACTTC
CDR3aa: CASSIEGSRTGRHEQYF
d_gene: TRBD1
j_gene: TRBJ2-7
abundance: -
len: 17
v_gene: TRBV19

CDR3nt: TGTGCCTGGATTCCCGGGACAGGGAGGGAAAAACTGTTTTTT
CDR3aa: CAWIPGTGREKLFF
d_gene: TRBD1
j_gene: TRBJ1-4
abundance: -
len: 14
v_gene: TRBV30

CDR3nt: TGTGCCAGTATCCCGGGACAGGGGGCAAACACTGAAGCTTTCTTT
CDR3aa: CASIPGQGANTEAFF
d_gene: TRBD1
j_gene: TRBJ1-1
abundance: few
len: 15
v_gene: TRBV19

CDR3nt: TGTGCCAGTAGTATAGGACAGTGGAAGACCCAGTACTTC
CDR3aa: CASSIGQWKTQYF
d_gene: -
j_gene: TRBJ2-5
abundance: -
len: 13
v_gene: TRBV19

CDR3nt: TGTGCCAGCAGCCAAGGGGGGACAGGGGGTGAAGCTTTCTTT
CDR3aa: CASSQGGTGGEAFF
d_gene: TRBD1
j_gene: TRBJ1-1
abundance: -
len: 14
v_gene: TRBV3-1/TRBV3-2

CDR3nt: TGCGCCAGCAGCAAGGACAGCTACGAGCAGTACTTC
CDR3aa: CASSKDSYEQYF
d_gene: -
j_gene: TRBJ2-7
abundance: -
len: 12
v_gene: TRBV5-1

CDR3nt: TGCGCCAGCAGCACGCTGACAGGGAGAACAGATACGCAGTATTTT
CDR3aa: CASSTLTGRTDTQYF
d_gene: TRBD1
j_gene: TRBJ2-3
abundance: -
len: 15
v_gene: TRBV5-1